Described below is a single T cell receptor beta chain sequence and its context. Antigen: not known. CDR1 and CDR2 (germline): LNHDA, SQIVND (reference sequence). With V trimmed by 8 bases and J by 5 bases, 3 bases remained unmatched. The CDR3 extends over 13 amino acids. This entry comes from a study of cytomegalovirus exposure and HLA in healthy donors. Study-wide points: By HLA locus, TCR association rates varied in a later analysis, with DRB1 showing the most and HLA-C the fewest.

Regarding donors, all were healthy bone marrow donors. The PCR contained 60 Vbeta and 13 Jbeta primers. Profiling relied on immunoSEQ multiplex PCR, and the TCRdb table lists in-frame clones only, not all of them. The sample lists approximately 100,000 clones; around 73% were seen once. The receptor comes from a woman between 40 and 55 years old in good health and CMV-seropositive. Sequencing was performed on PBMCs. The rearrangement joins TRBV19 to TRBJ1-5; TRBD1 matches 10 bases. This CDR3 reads CASGTGVYQPQHF. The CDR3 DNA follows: TGTGCCAGTGGGACAGGGGTCTATCAGCCCCAGCATTTT.